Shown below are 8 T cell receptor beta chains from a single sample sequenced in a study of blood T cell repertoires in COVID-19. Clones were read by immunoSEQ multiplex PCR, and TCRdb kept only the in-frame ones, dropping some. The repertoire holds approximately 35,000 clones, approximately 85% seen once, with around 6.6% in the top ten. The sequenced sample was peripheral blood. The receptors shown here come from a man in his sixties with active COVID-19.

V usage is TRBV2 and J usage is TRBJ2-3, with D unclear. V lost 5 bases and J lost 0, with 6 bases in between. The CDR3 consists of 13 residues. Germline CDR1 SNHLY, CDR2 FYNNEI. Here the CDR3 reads CASSRRSTDTQYF. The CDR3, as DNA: TGTGCCAGCAGTCGCAGAAGCACAGATACGCAGTATTTT.

As DNA, the CDR3 is TGTGCCAGCAGTTTCAGGACCTACGAGCAGTACTTC. Translating gives CASSFRTYEQYF. The V and J genes are TRBV12-3 or TRBV12-4 and TRBJ2-7; D gene unclear. The CDR3 runs to 12 residues. V gave up 3 bases and J gave up 2 bases, with 5 bases separating them.

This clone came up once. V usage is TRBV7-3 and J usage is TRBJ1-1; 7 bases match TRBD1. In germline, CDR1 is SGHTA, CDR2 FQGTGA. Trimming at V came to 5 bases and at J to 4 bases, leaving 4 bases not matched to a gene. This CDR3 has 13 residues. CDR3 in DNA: TGTGCCAGCAGCCCACAGGGGACCACTGAAGCTTTCTTT. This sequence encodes CASSPQGTTEAFF.

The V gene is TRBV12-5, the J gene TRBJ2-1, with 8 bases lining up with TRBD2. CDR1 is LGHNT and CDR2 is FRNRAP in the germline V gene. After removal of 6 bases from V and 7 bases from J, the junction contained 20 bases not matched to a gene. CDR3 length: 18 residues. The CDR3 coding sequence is TGTGCTAGTGGGTCTCACCCCGGGCGGGAGGCGGGCGGGAATGAGCAGTTCTTC. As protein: CASGSHPGREAGGNEQFF.

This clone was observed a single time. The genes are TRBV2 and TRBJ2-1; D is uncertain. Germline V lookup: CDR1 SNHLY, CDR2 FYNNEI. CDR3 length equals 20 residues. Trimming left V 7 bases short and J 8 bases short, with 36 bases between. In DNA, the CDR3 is TGTGCCAGCAATGCGGTTGGCCTATCTCACACGTCCCAATCGCGCGATGAGCAGTTCTTC. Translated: CASNAVGLSHTSQSRDEQFF.

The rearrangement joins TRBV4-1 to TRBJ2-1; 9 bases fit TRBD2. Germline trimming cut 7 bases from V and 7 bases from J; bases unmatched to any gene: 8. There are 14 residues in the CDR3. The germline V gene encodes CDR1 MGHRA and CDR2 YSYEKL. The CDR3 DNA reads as TGCGCCAGCATGAGGCGGGAGGGCCTAAATGAGCAGTTCTTC. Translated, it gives CASMRREGLNEQFF.

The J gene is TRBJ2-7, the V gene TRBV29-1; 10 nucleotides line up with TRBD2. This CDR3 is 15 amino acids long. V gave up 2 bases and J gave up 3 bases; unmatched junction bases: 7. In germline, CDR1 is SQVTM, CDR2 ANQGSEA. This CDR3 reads CSVEPRPSGSYEQYV. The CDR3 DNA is TGCAGCGTTGAACCCCGCCCTAGCGGGAGCTACGAGCAGTACGTC.

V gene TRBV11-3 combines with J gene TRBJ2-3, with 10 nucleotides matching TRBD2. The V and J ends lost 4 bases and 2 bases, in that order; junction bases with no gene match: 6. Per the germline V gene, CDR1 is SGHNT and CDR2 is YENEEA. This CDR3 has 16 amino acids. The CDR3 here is CASSWSAGGVTDTQYF. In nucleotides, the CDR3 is TGTGCCAGCAGCTGGTCAGCGGGAGGGGTCACAGATACGCAGTATTTT.